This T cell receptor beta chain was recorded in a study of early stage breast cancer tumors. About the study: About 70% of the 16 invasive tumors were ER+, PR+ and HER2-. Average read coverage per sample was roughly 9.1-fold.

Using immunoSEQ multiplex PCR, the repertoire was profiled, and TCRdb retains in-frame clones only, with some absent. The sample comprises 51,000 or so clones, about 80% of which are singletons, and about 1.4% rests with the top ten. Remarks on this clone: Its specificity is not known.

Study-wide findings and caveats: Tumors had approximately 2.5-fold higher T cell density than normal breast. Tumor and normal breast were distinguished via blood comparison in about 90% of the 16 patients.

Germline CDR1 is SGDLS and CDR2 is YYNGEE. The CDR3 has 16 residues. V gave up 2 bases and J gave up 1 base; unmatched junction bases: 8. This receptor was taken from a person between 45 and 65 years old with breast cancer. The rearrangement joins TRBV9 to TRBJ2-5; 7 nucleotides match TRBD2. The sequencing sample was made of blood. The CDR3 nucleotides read TGTGCCAGCAGCGTTGCCGGGACTACCCCCCAAGAGACCCAGTACTTC. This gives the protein CASSVAGTTPQETQYF.